The clone carrying this T cell receptor beta chain was observed once. Its specificity is unknown. Replicate PCRs run on sorted subsets employed 200 ng DNA, approximately 30,000 T cell genomes. Sequencing was performed with immunoSEQ multiplex PCR; in TCRdb, only in-frame clones are kept and a portion is missing. The sample lists around 720,000 clones, approximately 73% occurring once. Germline CDR1 MDHEN, CDR2 SYDVKM. This CDR3 is built from 15 residues. The V and J ends lost 6 bases and 3 bases respectively, with 15 bases between them. This specimen belongs to a study of shared clonotypes between healthy human individuals. Points from the study as a whole: Blood alone was sampled, and tissue repertoires likely differ. Approximately 4.6% of naive CD4 clonotypes were common to a few donors. Among donors, clonotype sharing was expected to be affected by sequencing depth.

Sequenced: memory CD4+ T cells sorted from blood. Subset indicated: CD45RA-negative fraction. The sequence derives from a woman between 25 and 40 years old in good health. The chain links TRBV28 to TRBJ1-5, with D uncertain. The CDR3 region has the DNA TGTGCCAGCAGGCAAAACAGAAACTACAATCAGCCCCAGCATTTT. This encodes CASRQNRNYNQPQHF.